This T cell receptor beta chain was captured by sequencing in a study of T cell responses to AZD1222 COVID-19 vaccine. General study results and limits: Following two doses of AZD1222, Spike-specific TCR breadth and depth rose. Repertoires were sampled only after the peak T cell response. Mostly white British, mostly female donors; authors suggested clonal diversity may be underestimated.

Some clones are missing from TCRdb's copy, which holds only in-frame ones; the method was immunoSEQ multiplex PCR. The sample holds around 120,000 clones, about nine tenths seen once. Of note for this clone: Its antigen is unidentified. The junction does not match germline at one end; this may be a read error.

The germline gives CDR1 WNHNN, CDR2 SYGVQD (reference sequence). The length of the CDR3 is 14 residues. The chain uses TRBV10-1 and TRBJ1-1, with D unclear. This clonotype originated in an adult in good health. The sample was peripheral blood, taken on day 0 of AZD1222 vaccination. The CDR3 reads CASSESSLNTEAFF. CDR3 coding DNA: TGCGCCAGCAGTGAGTCGAGCTTGAATACTGAAGCTTTCTTT.